This is a list of T cell receptor beta chains from one sample in a study of T cell responses to AZD1222 COVID-19 vaccine. Assay used: immunoSEQ multiplex PCR; TCRdb lists only in-frame clones, some missing. In the table there are over 95,000 clones, nearly 90% of which are singletons. The sample here was peripheral blood, taken on day 0 of AZD1222 vaccination. Receptor source: an adult in good health. The CDR3 runs from the conserved cysteine through the conserved F or W. D genes are given only for firm matches. Size is omitted from some rows. Given values are once, few, many or a class for expanded clones.

j_call: TRBJ2-7; v_call: TRBV3-1/TRBV3-2; clone_size: .; d_call: .; cdr3_nt: TGTGCCAGCAGCCACGGGTGGGACGAGCAGTACTTC; cdr3_aa: CASSHGWDEQYF
j_call: TRBJ1-1; v_call: TRBV6-2/TRBV6-3; clone_size: once; d_call: TRBD1; cdr3_nt: TGTGCCAGCAGTTACTTTGGACAGGTGTCAACTGAAGCTTTCTTT; cdr3_aa: CASSYFGQVSTEAFF
j_call: TRBJ2-1; v_call: TRBV5-1; clone_size: .; d_call: TRBD2; cdr3_nt: TGTGCCAGCAGCTTAAGGACTAGCGGAGACAATGAGCAGTTCTTC; cdr3_aa: CASSLRTSGDNEQFF
j_call: TRBJ1-2; v_call: TRBV4-3; clone_size: .; d_call: TRBD1; cdr3_nt: TGCGCCAGCAGCCAAGCGCGTACAGGGGGTGGCTACACCTTC; cdr3_aa: CASSQARTGGGYTF
j_call: TRBJ1-2; v_call: TRBV7-3; clone_size: .; d_call: .; cdr3_nt: TGTGCCAGCAGCCCCCCCGGGGGGGGAGGCTACACCTTC; cdr3_aa: CASSPPGGGGYTF
j_call: TRBJ2-2; v_call: TRBV5-1; clone_size: .; d_call: .; cdr3_nt: TGCGCCAGCAGCCTGCTGGGGGCTGCCACCGGGGAGCTGTTTTTT; cdr3_aa: CASSLLGAATGELFF
j_call: TRBJ1-2; v_call: TRBV20-1; clone_size: .; d_call: .; cdr3_nt: TGCAGTGCTAGTCTTACAGGGAACTATGGCTACACCTTC; cdr3_aa: CSASLTGNYGYTF
j_call: TRBJ1-6; v_call: TRBV9; clone_size: .; d_call: .; cdr3_nt: TGTGCCAGCAGCGCCAGCGCTGGTAAAAATTCACCCCTCCACTTT; cdr3_aa: CASSASAGKNSPLHF
j_call: TRBJ1-1; v_call: TRBV12-5; clone_size: .; d_call: .; cdr3_nt: TGTGCTAGTGGTTTGGAGGTGAACACTGAAGCTTTCTTT; cdr3_aa: CASGLEVNTEAFF
j_call: TRBJ2-7; v_call: TRBV9; clone_size: .; d_call: .; cdr3_nt: TGTGCCAGCAGCGGTGGTAGGGCCGATTCCTACGAGCAGTACTTC; cdr3_aa: CASSGGRADSYEQYF
j_call: TRBJ1-1; v_call: TRBV21-1; clone_size: .; d_call: .; cdr3_nt: TGTGCCAGCAGCAAAGAAGGGGGGGCGAACACTGAAGCTTTCTTT; cdr3_aa: CASSKEGGANTEAFF
j_call: TRBJ2-4; v_call: TRBV18; clone_size: .; d_call: .; cdr3_nt: TGTGCCAGCTCACCACCGGGGGGACCCAAAAACATTCAGTACTTC; cdr3_aa: CASSPPGGPKNIQYF
j_call: TRBJ1-5; v_call: TRBV2; clone_size: .; d_call: .; cdr3_nt: TGTGCCAGCAGTGTACAGACTAGCAATCAGCCCCAGCATTTT; cdr3_aa: CASSVQTSNQPQHF
j_call: TRBJ2-3; v_call: TRBV5-4; clone_size: .; d_call: .; cdr3_nt: TGTGCCAGCAGCTTAAGCCCGACCCCCACAGATACGCAGTATTTT; cdr3_aa: CASSLSPTPTDTQYF
j_call: TRBJ1-1; v_call: TRBV5-1; clone_size: .; d_call: .; cdr3_nt: TGCGCCAGCAGCGAAGGACCTTGGGAGACCTGGAACACTGAAGCTTTCTTT; cdr3_aa: CASSEGPWETWNTEAFF
j_call: TRBJ1-5; v_call: TRBV9; clone_size: .; d_call: TRBD1; cdr3_nt: TGTGCCAGCAGCGCCGGACAGGGGAATCAGCCCCAGCATTTT; cdr3_aa: CASSAGQGNQPQHF
j_call: TRBJ2-1; v_call: TRBV11-3; clone_size: .; d_call: .; cdr3_nt: TGTGCCAGCAGCTTAGACCCGAGTAGCCGATACAATGAGCAGTTCTTC; cdr3_aa: CASSLDPSSRYNEQFF
j_call: TRBJ2-3; v_call: TRBV27; clone_size: .; d_call: .; cdr3_nt: TGTGCCAGCAGTTTGCCGTTAGCAGATACGCAGTATTTT; cdr3_aa: CASSLPLADTQYF
j_call: TRBJ2-2; v_call: TRBV30; clone_size: .; d_call: .; cdr3_nt: TGTGCCTGGAGTGTACGCCCCCAAACCGGGGAGCTGTTTTTT; cdr3_aa: CAWSVRPQTGELFF
j_call: TRBJ1-1; v_call: TRBV5-1; clone_size: .; d_call: .; cdr3_nt: TGTGCCAGCAGCTTTCGGGCCGGGAACACTGAAGCTTTCTTT; cdr3_aa: CASSFRAGNTEAFF
j_call: TRBJ1-2; v_call: TRBV6-5; clone_size: .; d_call: .; cdr3_nt: TGTGCCAGCAGGAGAACTGGGCAGCCGACCTATGGCTACACCTTC; cdr3_aa: CASRRTGQPTYGYTF
j_call: TRBJ2-1; v_call: TRBV7-2; clone_size: .; d_call: .; cdr3_nt: TGTGCCAGCAGCTTAGGTGTTCATGAGCAGTTCTTC; cdr3_aa: CASSLGVHEQFF
j_call: TRBJ1-1; v_call: TRBV4-3; clone_size: .; d_call: .; cdr3_nt: TGCGCCAGCAGCCTTACGAGGGTGGAGAACACTGAAGCTTTCTTT; cdr3_aa: CASSLTRVENTEAFF
j_call: TRBJ1-5; v_call: TRBV6-5; clone_size: .; d_call: .; cdr3_nt: TGTGCCAGCATATACAGGGAAAACCAGCCCCAGCATTTT; cdr3_aa: CASIYRENQPQHF
j_call: TRBJ2-3; v_call: TRBV29-1; clone_size: .; d_call: .; cdr3_nt: TGCAGCGTTGATGGGAGCACAGATACGCAGTATTTT; cdr3_aa: CSVDGSTDTQYF
j_call: TRBJ1-2; v_call: TRBV19; clone_size: .; d_call: .; cdr3_nt: TGTGCCAGTAGAAGCCGCGGGCAAGCGGCTTATGGCTACACCTTC; cdr3_aa: CASRSRGQAAYGYTF
j_call: TRBJ2-2; v_call: TRBV10-3; clone_size: .; d_call: .; cdr3_nt: TGTGCCATCAGTGAGTTGGGGAACACCGGGGAGCTGTTTTTT; cdr3_aa: CAISELGNTGELFF
j_call: TRBJ2-1; v_call: TRBV2; clone_size: .; d_call: TRBD2; cdr3_nt: TGTGCCAGCAGTGGGACTAGCGGGGTTGAGCAGTTCTTC; cdr3_aa: CASSGTSGVEQFF
j_call: TRBJ2-1; v_call: TRBV9; clone_size: .; d_call: TRBD1; cdr3_nt: TGTGCCAGCAGCCTGACAGGGAATGAGCAGTTCTTC; cdr3_aa: CASSLTGNEQFF
j_call: TRBJ1-6; v_call: TRBV6-5; clone_size: .; d_call: TRBD1; cdr3_nt: TGTGCCAGCAGTTACTCCGGGACAGGGGACTCACCCCTCCACTTT; cdr3_aa: CASSYSGTGDSPLHF
j_call: TRBJ1-5; v_call: TRBV10-3; clone_size: .; d_call: .; cdr3_nt: TGTGCCATCAGTGAGGGTCAGGGCAATCAGCCCCAGCATTTT; cdr3_aa: CAISEGQGNQPQHF
j_call: TRBJ1-3; v_call: TRBV28; clone_size: once; d_call: .; cdr3_nt: TGTGCCAGCAGTTTTTCGCACGCAGTAGGTGACACCATATATTTT; cdr3_aa: CASSFSHAVGDTIYF
j_call: TRBJ2-1; v_call: TRBV7-8; clone_size: .; d_call: TRBD1; cdr3_nt: TGTGCCAGCAGCTTTGACAGGGGGGGTGAGCAGTTCTTC; cdr3_aa: CASSFDRGGEQFF
j_call: TRBJ1-3; v_call: TRBV7-2; clone_size: .; d_call: .; cdr3_nt: TGTGCCAGCAGCCCGGGGCCCCGCTCTGGAAACACCATATATTTT; cdr3_aa: CASSPGPRSGNTIYF
j_call: TRBJ2-3; v_call: TRBV7-2; clone_size: .; d_call: TRBD2; cdr3_nt: TGTGCCAGCAGCCAAAAGGCCTCAGGGACTAGCGGGAATACGCAGTATTTT; cdr3_aa: CASSQKASGTSGNTQYF
j_call: TRBJ2-1; v_call: TRBV6-6; clone_size: .; d_call: .; cdr3_nt: TGTGCCAGCAGACAGGGAGAGACCTACAATGAGCAGTTCTTC; cdr3_aa: CASRQGETYNEQFF
j_call: TRBJ1-4; v_call: TRBV11-2; clone_size: .; d_call: .; cdr3_nt: TGTGCCAGCAGCCCCGTCGGGGGCGGAGAAAAACTGTTTTTT; cdr3_aa: CASSPVGGGEKLFF
j_call: TRBJ2-1; v_call: TRBV24-1; clone_size: .; d_call: TRBD1; cdr3_nt: TGTGCCACCAGTGACCCCAGTGCGACAGGGTCCCGCAATGAGCAGTTCTTC; cdr3_aa: CATSDPSATGSRNEQFF
j_call: TRBJ1-1; v_call: TRBV19; clone_size: few; d_call: .; cdr3_nt: TGTGCCAGTAGTATCTTAGGAGGGGTTGAAGCTTTCTTT; cdr3_aa: CASSILGGVEAFF
j_call: TRBJ1-2; v_call: TRBV29-1; clone_size: .; d_call: .; cdr3_nt: TGCAGCGGGTACAGGGAGGATGGCTATGGCTACACCTTC; cdr3_aa: CSGYREDGYGYTF
j_call: TRBJ1-1; v_call: TRBV6-2/TRBV6-3; clone_size: .; d_call: .; cdr3_nt: TGTGCCAGCAGCTATACGGGGGGGGGCCGCATGAACACTGAAGCTTTCTTT; cdr3_aa: CASSYTGGGRMNTEAFF
j_call: TRBJ1-5; v_call: TRBV23-1; clone_size: .; d_call: .; cdr3_nt: TGCGCCAGCAGTCTCCAGTCGGCAGGCAATCAGCCCCAGCATTTT; cdr3_aa: CASSLQSAGNQPQHF
j_call: TRBJ1-2; v_call: TRBV15; clone_size: .; d_call: .; cdr3_nt: TGTGCCACCAGCAGCGGGCGGTATGGCTACACCTTC; cdr3_aa: CATSSGRYGYTF
j_call: TRBJ1-2; v_call: TRBV5-6; clone_size: .; d_call: .; cdr3_nt: TGTGCCAGCAGCTTGGTCTCGCAGGGCGGCGGCTACACCTTC; cdr3_aa: CASSLVSQGGGYTF
j_call: TRBJ1-2; v_call: TRBV7-2; clone_size: once; d_call: .; cdr3_nt: TGTGCCAGCAGCTTAGCGCGAGCCCAGGGCGGGAGAGGGGAAAACTATGGCTACACCTTC; cdr3_aa: CASSLARAQGGRGENYGYTF
j_call: TRBJ1-5; v_call: TRBV2; clone_size: .; d_call: TRBD1; cdr3_nt: TGTGCCAGCAGTGAATTTCGTCAGGGGGGACATCAGCCCCAGCATTTT; cdr3_aa: CASSEFRQGGHQPQHF
j_call: TRBJ1-2; v_call: TRBV9; clone_size: .; d_call: TRBD1; cdr3_nt: TGTGCCAGCAGCGCACAGGGGGAATACTATGGCTACACCTTC; cdr3_aa: CASSAQGEYYGYTF